The 30 T cell receptor beta chains below come from one sample, sequenced in a study of T cell repertoires in cytomegalovirus infection. TCRdb re-called the reads through MiXCR, storing one row per CDR3 protein. In the table there are 200,000 to 300,000 distinct CDR3 sequences, roughly 6.5% of which are singletons. Input material: PBMCs. These receptor sequences come from a human donor in good health (CMV status not recorded). Some clones in this sample may be carry-over from other donors' samples.

This clonotype has ten or more counts. The chain couples TRBV20-1 to TRBJ1-5; 9 bases fit TRBD1. With 6 bases clipped from V and 1 base from J, the junction kept 7 bases outside the gene matches. The CDR3 has 15 residues. In germline, CDR1 is DFQATT, CDR2 SNEGSKA (reference sequence). CDR3 loop: CSAPGQGRSNQPQHF. CDR3 bases: TGCAGTGCCCCGGGACAGGGACGGAGCAATCAGCCCCAGCATTTT.

V and J are TRBV2 and TRBJ2-3; 9 nucleotides line up with TRBD1. The CDR3 spans 15 residues. V shed 5 bases and J 5 bases; nucleotides not matched to a gene: 8. In germline, CDR1 is SNHLY, CDR2 FYNNEI. The CDR3: CASSPGTGKGDTQYF. CDR3 nucleotide sequence: TGTGCCAGCAGTCCCGGGACAGGGAAGGGAGATACGCAGTATTTT.

This clonotype was recorded many times. The CDR3 loop reads CASSSRPGNEQFF. The CDR3 region has the DNA TGTGCCAGCAGCTCCCGTCCGGGCAATGAGCAGTTCTTC. V gene TRBV7-6 combines with J gene TRBJ2-1; D is uncertain. Germline lookup yields CDR1 SGHVS and CDR2 FNYEAQ. V was trimmed by 4 bases and J by 6 bases, leaving 10 bases between them. CDR3 size: 13 residues.

This clonotype showed up many times. V and J are TRBV11-2 and TRBJ2-1; D gene unclear. The CDR3 covers 14 residues. V lost 5 bases, J lost 3 bases, and 11 bases lay in between. The germline gives CDR1 SGHAT, CDR2 FQNNGV. This CDR3 reads CASSPEPGYNEQFF. CDR3 DNA sequence: TGTGCCAGCAGCCCCGAGCCGGGCTACAATGAGCAGTTCTTC.

The table lists this clonotype with many counts. The genes are TRBV6-2 or TRBV6-3 and TRBJ1-1, with 9 positions matching TRBD1. CDR1 and CDR2 from the germline V gene are MNHEY and SVGEGT. This CDR3 is 14 amino acids long. J gave up 4 bases and V 6 bases, and 6 bases lay outside the gene matches. CDR3 DNA sequence: TGTGCCAGCAGGGACAGGGGTTATCGCACTGAAGCTTTCTTT. This sequence encodes CASRDRGYRTEAFF.

This clonotype was seen repeatedly, ten times or more. The chain employs TRBV7-2 and TRBJ2-6; D not resolved. Trimming cost V 5 bases and J 0 bases, with 14 bases left between them. This CDR3 spans 17 amino acids. The germline V gene encodes CDR1 SGHTA and CDR2 FQGNSA. The CDR3 loop is CASSTNPMGSGANVLTF. The CDR3 bases are TGTGCCAGCAGCACGAACCCGATGGGCTCTGGGGCCAACGTCCTGACTTTC.

This clonotype was observed many times. V gene TRBV5-4 combines with J gene TRBJ2-5; a possible D gene is TRBD1 (6 bases). The germline V gene encodes CDR1 SGHNT and CDR2 YYREEE (reference sequence). Trimming shortened V by 4 bases and J by 5 bases, and 18 bases separated the two germline ends. There are 15 residues in the CDR3. CDR3 protein: CASSRATGTLETQYF. The CDR3 nucleotides read TGTGCCAGCAGCCGTGCCACAGGGACCCTGGAGACCCAGTACTTC.

In this sample, this clonotype turned up many times. The V and J genes are TRBV20-1 and TRBJ2-7; D might be TRBD1 (6 bases). Germline lookup yields CDR1 DFQATT and CDR2 SNEGSKA (reference sequence). V lost 0 bases and J 4 bases, leaving 13 bases between the germline ends. The CDR3 has 14 amino acids. The DNA for the CDR3 is TGCAGTGCTAGAGATGATCAGGGGTCTTACGAGCAGTACTTC. Encoded protein: CSARDDQGSYEQYF.

This clonotype showed up many times. The V and J genes are TRBV12-3 or TRBV12-4 and TRBJ2-7; 11 bases are a match to TRBD1. V shed 6 bases, J shed 0 bases, and the junction held 4 bases outside the gene matches. The CDR3 contains 15 residues. CDR3 nucleotide sequence: TGTGCCAGCAGCCTCGGGACAGGGGGCTCCTACGAGCAGTACTTC. It translates to CASSLGTGGSYEQYF.

This clonotype was seen a handful of times. The chain links TRBV28 to TRBJ1-2; TRBD1 is a possible D gene (5 bases). This CDR3 has 13 residues. V lost 8 bases and J lost 6, with 16 bases in between. Looked up from germline, CDR1 is MDHEN and CDR2 is SYDVKM. CDR3 DNA: TGTGCCAGCGGGCAGGGAAGGGGTGATGGCTACACCTTC. Amino acids: CASGQGRGDGYTF.

This clonotype appeared many times. The chain has TRBV28 and TRBJ1-2; no reliable D call. This CDR3 region has 13 residues. Trimming shortened V by 7 bases and J by 3 bases, and 12 bases separated the two germline ends. Germline lookup yields CDR1 MDHEN and CDR2 SYDVKM. The CDR3 nucleotides read TGTGCCAGCACCCTGGTCTGGGACTATGGCTACACCTTC. The encoded protein is CASTLVWDYGYTF.

This clonotype has ten or more counts. The chain carries TRBV20-1 and TRBJ2-7; TRBD2 might be the D (5 bases). This CDR3 is built from 14 residues. V lost 3 bases to trimming and J lost 2 bases, with 14 bases between them. Germline CDR1 DFQATT, CDR2 SNEGSKA (reference sequence). The CDR3 DNA reads TGCAGTGCTAGGTCTCCGGGGATCGCCTACGAGCAGTACTTC. Amino acids: CSARSPGIAYEQYF.

This clonotype was detected many times. The V gene is TRBV7-2, the J gene TRBJ2-7; D gene unclear. V was shortened by 5 bases and J by 4 bases, with 9 bases between the two germline ends. Germline V gene data show CDR1 as SGHTA and CDR2 as FQGNSA. This CDR3 comprises 12 residues. The DNA for the CDR3 is TGTGCCAGCAGCATCAGACATTACGAGCAGTACTTC. Translated, it gives CASSIRHYEQYF.

In this sample, this clonotype turned up many times. The gene calls are TRBV30 and TRBJ1-4; no definite D call. V was shortened by 7 bases and J by 8 bases, with 17 bases between the two germline ends. Germline values: CDR1 GTSNPN, CDR2 SVGIG (reference sequence). This CDR3 has 13 residues. CDR3 sequence (DNA): TGTGCCTCCAACGGAAGGGTCAACGAAAAACTGTTTTTT. This translates into CASNGRVNEKLFF.

This clonotype came up many times. This chain links TRBV7-2 with TRBJ1-6; D not resolved. CDR1 and CDR2 from the germline V gene are SGHTA and FQGNSA. CDR3 size: 15 residues. Between the trimmed V and J ends, which lost 1 base and 9 bases, there was a span of 13 bases. In DNA, the CDR3 is TGTGCCAGCAGCTTAGACGGAGATACATCTTCACCCCTCCACTTT. Residues: CASSLDGDTSSPLHF.

Ten or more counts support this clonotype. The rearrangement joins TRBV7-2 to TRBJ1-6; D call uncertain. CDR3 length: 13 residues. Trimming removed 1 base from V and 8 bases from J, with 6 bases in between. Germline-derived CDR1 and CDR2 are SGHTA and FQGNSA. The CDR3 region is CASSLGWDSPLHF. The CDR3 nucleotides read TGTGCCAGCAGCTTAGGTTGGGATTCACCCCTCCACTTT.

At least ten counts were recorded for this clonotype. V gene TRBV20-1 combines with J gene TRBJ2-7, with D unresolved. Germline values: CDR1 DFQATT, CDR2 SNEGSKA (reference sequence). The CDR3 runs to 12 residues. The V and J ends lost 0 bases and 0 bases respectively, with 3 bases between them. The CDR3 sequence is CSARDYSYEQYF. The CDR3 nucleotides read TGCAGTGCTAGAGACTACTCCTACGAGCAGTACTTC.

Many counts were recorded for this clonotype. V gene TRBV28 combines with J gene TRBJ2-7; possibly TRBD1 for D (5 bases). This CDR3 comprises 16 residues. Trimming took 6 bases from V and 1 from J, leaving 19 bases between them. Looked up from germline, CDR1 is MDHEN and CDR2 is SYDVKM. CDR3 coding DNA: TGTGCCAGCAGCAACAACCAGGGTCCTATTTCCTACGAGCAGTACTTC. Residues: CASSNNQGPISYEQYF.

This clonotype was seen many times. The chain joins TRBV28 to TRBJ1-2, with D possibly TRBD1 on 6 matching bases. The V gene lost 5 bases and the J gene lost 4 bases, with 17 bases spanning the gap. There are 15 residues in the CDR3. CDR1 is MDHEN, CDR2 SYDVKM, per germline. The CDR3 DNA follows: TGTGCCAGCAGTCTTCACGGACAGCCACCCTATGGCTACACCTTC. Protein product: CASSLHGQPPYGYTF.

In this sample, this clonotype turned up many times. The V call is TRBV12-3 or TRBV12-4, the J call TRBJ1-3, with 7 bases lining up with TRBD1. This CDR3 is 15 amino acids long. Unmatched junction bases numbered 8, after V lost 3 bases and J lost 6 bases. In nucleotides, the CDR3 is TGTGCCAGCAGTTTTGGCCAGGGGGATACAAACACCATATATTTT. Amino acid sequence: CASSFGQGDTNTIYF.

This clonotype was detected many times. The V and J genes are TRBV6-2 or TRBV6-3 and TRBJ1-2; 7 positions match TRBD1. Germline V gene lookup returns CDR1 MNHEY and CDR2 SVGEGT. The CDR3 has 14 residues. The V segment lost 7 bases and the J segment 4 bases; nucleotides outside the gene matches: 9. CDR3 in DNA: TGTGCCAGCAACTCGGGACAGACAAGCTATGGCTACACCTTC. Encoded protein: CASNSGQTSYGYTF.

The CDR3 sequence: CASSYGGPTDTQYF. The CDR3 DNA reads TGTGCCAGCAGTTACGGGGGGCCGACAGATACGCAGTATTTT. This chain uses TRBV6-2 or TRBV6-3 with TRBJ2-3; either TRBD1 or TRBD2 may supply D (6 bases each). CDR3 size: 14 residues. In germline, CDR1 is MNHEY, CDR2 SVGEGT. Trimming cost V 2 bases and J 3 bases, with 9 bases left between them.

In this sample, this clonotype turned up a few times. The chain is built from TRBV5-1 and TRBJ1-1, with D possibly matching TRBD1 (5 bases). The V gene lost 2 bases and the J gene lost 3 bases, with 20 bases spanning the gap. From germline, CDR1 is SGHRS and CDR2 YFSETQ. This CDR3 has 17 amino acids. The CDR3 loop is CASSLSEGKFPYTEAFF. CDR3 DNA sequence: TGCGCCAGCAGCTTATCGGAGGGGAAATTCCCCTACACTGAAGCTTTCTTT.

The chain has TRBV7-9 and TRBJ2-3; D is unclear. Trimming took off 3 bases at V and 2 bases at J, with 9 bases between the two ends. The CDR3 sequence is 14 residues long. Germline V gene lookup returns CDR1 SEHNR and CDR2 FQNEAQ (reference sequence). DNA for the CDR3: TGTGCCAGCAGCTTCTCAGGCGTCACAGATACGCAGTATTTT. Amino acid sequence: CASSFSGVTDTQYF.

This clonotype occurred many times. The chain combines TRBV7-9 with TRBJ1-4; perhaps TRBD1 as D (5 bases). Germline V CDR1 and CDR2: SEHNR, FQNEAQ (reference sequence). This CDR3 contains 16 residues. Trimming removed 5 bases from V and 5 bases from J, with 18 bases in between. The CDR3 DNA sequence: TGTGCCAGCAGCCTGACAGCACCTACCTACAATGAAAAACTGTTTTTT. Translation: CASSLTAPTYNEKLFF.

This clonotype was picked up a small number of times. This sequence joins TRBV27 and TRBJ1-1; the D is unclear. Trimming removed 5 bases from V and 3 bases from J, with 10 bases in between. CDR1 and CDR2 from the germline V gene are MNHEY and SMNVEV (reference sequence). There are 13 residues in the CDR3. DNA for the CDR3: TGTGCCAGCAGTCACACTTGGGACACTGAAGCTTTCTTT. Translated, it gives CASSHTWDTEAFF.

Ten or more counts support this clonotype. The chain uses TRBV29-1 and TRBJ1-1, with unresolved D. The CDR3 is made up of 10 amino acids. The germline gives CDR1 SQVTM, CDR2 ANQGSEA. V dropped 8 bases and J dropped 4 bases, with 8 bases sitting between them. The CDR3 sequence is CSTKSTEAFF. DNA of the CDR3: TGCAGCACTAAATCCACTGAAGCTTTCTTT.

This clonotype was observed many times. The chain employs TRBV29-1 and TRBJ2-1; TRBD2 matches 7 bases. CDR3 size: 12 residues. The V gene's germline CDR1 is SQVTM and CDR2 ANQGSEA. Trimming removed 8 bases from V and 6 bases from J; junction bases left unmatched: 7. For the CDR3, the DNA is TGCAGCTGGGGGGGAACTGGCAATGAGCAGTTCTTC. Translating it yields CSWGGTGNEQFF.

This clonotype was found a few times. This rearrangement joins TRBV10-3 to TRBJ2-5; D gene unclear. Trimming cost V 2 bases and J 2 bases, with 3 bases left between them. The CDR3 runs 12 residues. CDR1 is ENHRY, CDR2 SYGVKD, per germline. The CDR3 reads CAISEEQETQYF. CDR3 nucleotide sequence: TGTGCCATCAGTGAGGAGCAAGAGACCCAGTACTTC.

This clonotype came up many times. V usage is TRBV20-1 and J usage is TRBJ2-1; no reliable D call. The CDR3 runs to 13 residues. CDR1 DFQATT and CDR2 SNEGSKA come from the germline V gene (reference sequence). V was cut by 1 base and J by 2 bases, with 6 bases left in between. CDR3 loop: CSARGLTYNEQFF. CDR3 bases: TGCAGTGCTAGAGGCCTGACCTACAATGAGCAGTTCTTC.